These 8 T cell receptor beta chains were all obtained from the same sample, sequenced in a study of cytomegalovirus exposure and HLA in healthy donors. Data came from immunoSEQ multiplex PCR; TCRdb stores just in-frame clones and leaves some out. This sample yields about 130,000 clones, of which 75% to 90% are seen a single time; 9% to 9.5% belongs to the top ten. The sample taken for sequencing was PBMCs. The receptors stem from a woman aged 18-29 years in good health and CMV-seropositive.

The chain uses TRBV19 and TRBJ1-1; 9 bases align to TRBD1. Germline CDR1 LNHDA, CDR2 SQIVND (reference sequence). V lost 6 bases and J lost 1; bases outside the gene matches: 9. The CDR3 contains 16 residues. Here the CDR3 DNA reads TGTGCCAGTAGCCTGGGACAGGGAAGGGGGAACACTGAAGCTTTCTTT. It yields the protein CASSLGQGRGNTEAFF. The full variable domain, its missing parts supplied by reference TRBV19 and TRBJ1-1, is DGGITQSPKYLFRKEGQNVTLSCEQNLNHDAMYWYRQDPGQGLRLIYYSQIVNDFQKGDIAEGYSVSREKKESFPLTVTSAQKNPTAFYLCASSLGQGRGNTEAFFGQGTRLTVV.

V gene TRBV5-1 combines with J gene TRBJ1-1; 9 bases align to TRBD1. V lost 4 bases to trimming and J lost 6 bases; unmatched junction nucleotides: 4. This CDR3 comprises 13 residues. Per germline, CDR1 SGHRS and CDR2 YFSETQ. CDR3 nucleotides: TGCGCCAGCAGCGTGACAGGGGGACCTGAAGCTTTCTTT. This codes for CASSVTGGPEAFF.

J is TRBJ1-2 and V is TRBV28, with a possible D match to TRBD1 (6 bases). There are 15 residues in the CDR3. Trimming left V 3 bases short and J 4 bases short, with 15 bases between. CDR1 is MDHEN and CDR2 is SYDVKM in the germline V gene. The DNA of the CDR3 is TGTGCCAGCAGTTTTCGGGGGGCAGGGCTCTATGGCTACACCTTC. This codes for CASSFRGAGLYGYTF.

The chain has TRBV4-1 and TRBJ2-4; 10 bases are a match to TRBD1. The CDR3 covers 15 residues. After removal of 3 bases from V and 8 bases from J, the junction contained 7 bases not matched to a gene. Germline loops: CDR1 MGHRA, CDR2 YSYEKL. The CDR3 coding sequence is TGCGCCAGCAGCCAGGGGAGGGACAGGGGATACATTCAGTACTTC. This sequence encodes CASSQGRDRGYIQYF.

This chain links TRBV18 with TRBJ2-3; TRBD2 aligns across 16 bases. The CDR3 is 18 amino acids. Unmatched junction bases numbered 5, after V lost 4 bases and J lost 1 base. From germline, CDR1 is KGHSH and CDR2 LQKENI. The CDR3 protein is CASSLPGLAGGRTDTQYF. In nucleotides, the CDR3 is TGTGCCAGCTCACTTCCGGGACTAGCGGGGGGGCGCACAGATACGCAGTATTTT.

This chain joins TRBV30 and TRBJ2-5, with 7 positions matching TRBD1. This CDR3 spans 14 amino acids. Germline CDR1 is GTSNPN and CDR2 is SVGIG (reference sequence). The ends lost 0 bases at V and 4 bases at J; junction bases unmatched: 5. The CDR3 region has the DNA TGTGCCTGGAGTGTCCCGGGACAGCTAGAGACCCAGTACTTC. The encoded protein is CAWSVPGQLETQYF.

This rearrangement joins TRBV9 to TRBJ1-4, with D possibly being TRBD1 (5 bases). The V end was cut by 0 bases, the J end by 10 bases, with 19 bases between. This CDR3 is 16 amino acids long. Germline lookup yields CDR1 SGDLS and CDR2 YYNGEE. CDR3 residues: CASSVDIGGSEGKLFF. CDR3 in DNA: TGTGCCAGCAGCGTAGATATCGGGGGTTCGGAGGGAAAACTGTTTTTT.

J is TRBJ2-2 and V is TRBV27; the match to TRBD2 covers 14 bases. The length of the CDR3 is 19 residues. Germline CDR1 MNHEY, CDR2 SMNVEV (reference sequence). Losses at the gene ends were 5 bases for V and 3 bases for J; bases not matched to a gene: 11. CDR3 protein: CASSPAGTSGGWDTGELFF. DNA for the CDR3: TGTGCCAGCAGTCCTGCCGGGACTAGCGGGGGATGGGACACCGGGGAGCTGTTTTTT.